The 5 T cell receptor beta chains below come from one sample, sequenced in a study of T cells after yellow fever vaccination. TCRdb analysed the 5' RACE reads with MiXCR anew, one entry per CDR3 protein. The data show around 310,000 distinct CDR3 sequences, roughly 9.4% seen once. This specimen consisted of PBMCs, obtained on the day of the first yellow fever vaccination. The receptors here all came from a man younger than 30 who received the YFV17D yellow fever vaccine.

This clonotype has only a few counts. J is TRBJ1-6 and V is TRBV20-1, with 8 nucleotides matching TRBD1. Germline-derived CDR1 and CDR2 are DFQATT and SNEGSKA (reference sequence). The CDR3 runs to 14 residues. J lost 9 bases, V lost 2 bases, and 6 bases had no gene match. The CDR3 coding sequence is TGCAGTGCTAGACGACAGGGGTCAGGTTCACCCCTCCACTTT. Its translation is CSARRQGSGSPLHF.

The chain carries TRBV6-1 and TRBJ1-2, with D perhaps matching TRBD1 (5 bases). The germline V and J ends were trimmed by 6 bases and 4 bases, with 12 bases remaining between them. This CDR3 has 13 residues. Germline lookup yields CDR1 MNHNS and CDR2 SASEGT. The CDR3 nucleotides are TGTGCCAGCAGGAGGGGTCTTGGCTATGGCTACACCTTC. This encodes CASRRGLGYGYTF.

This clonotype was picked up a small number of times. This chain links TRBV6-5 with TRBJ2-7; TRBD1 agrees at 7 bases. With V trimmed by 6 bases and J by 7 bases, 6 bases remained unmatched. The V gene's germline CDR1 is MNHEY and CDR2 SVGAGI. This CDR3 is built from 12 residues. CDR3 region: CASSWDRGEQYF. The CDR3 region has the DNA TGTGCCAGCAGCTGGGACAGAGGTGAGCAGTACTTC.

This clonotype was counted between two and nine times. The rearrangement uses TRBV6-5 and TRBJ2-5; the D gene is possibly TRBD2 (6 bases). Between the trimmed V and J ends, which lost 0 bases and 5 bases, there was a span of 16 bases. Germline-derived CDR1 and CDR2 are MNHEY and SVGAGI. CDR3 length equals 16 residues. CDR3 sequence: CASSYSIARGRETQYF. CDR3 DNA: TGTGCCAGCAGTTACTCGATCGCGCGGGGCCGGGAGACCCAGTACTTC.

This rearrangement joins TRBV5-1 to TRBJ1-2, with 9 bases that match TRBD1. There are 14 residues in the CDR3. From germline, CDR1 is SGHRS and CDR2 YFSETQ. The junction had 6 bases not matched to a gene; V was cut back by 6 bases and J by 3 bases. The CDR3 loop reads CASTWDRVDYGYTF. For the CDR3, the DNA is TGCGCCAGCACCTGGGACAGGGTCGACTATGGCTACACCTTC.